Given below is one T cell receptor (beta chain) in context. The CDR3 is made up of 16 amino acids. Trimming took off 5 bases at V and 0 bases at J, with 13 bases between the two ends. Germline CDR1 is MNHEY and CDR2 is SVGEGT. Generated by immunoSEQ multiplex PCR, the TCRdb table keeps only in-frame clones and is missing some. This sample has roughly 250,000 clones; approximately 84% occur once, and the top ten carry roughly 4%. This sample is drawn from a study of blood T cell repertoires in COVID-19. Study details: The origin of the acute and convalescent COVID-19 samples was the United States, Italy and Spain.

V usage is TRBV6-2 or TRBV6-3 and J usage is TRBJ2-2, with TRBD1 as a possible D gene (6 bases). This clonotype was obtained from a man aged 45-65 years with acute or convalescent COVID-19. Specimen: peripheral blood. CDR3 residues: CASSRPRTANTGELFF. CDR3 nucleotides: TGTGCCAGCAGTCGTCCCAGGACAGCGAACACCGGGGAGCTGTTTTTT.